Given below is one T cell receptor (beta chain) in context. What it binds is unknown. The time point: week 35, safety follow-up. Vaccination comprised doses that each held 300 ug of mutant IDH1 20-mer peptide, plus topical imiquimod. The study enrolled donors with new WHO grade 3 or 4 IDH1-mutant, ATRX-lost astrocytomas. The data belong to a study of a mutant IDH1 vaccine in newly diagnosed glioma. The overall study: It was radiotherapy, temozolomide, or both that patients received previously, with most receiving both. Participants attended visit V12, the safety follow-up, at week 35, and then attended visit V13 at week 47.

The method was immunoSEQ multiplex PCR; TCRdb's version includes in-frame clones alone and lacks a portion of them. The table has some 30,000 clones, around three quarters seen once. In germline, CDR1 is SNHLY, CDR2 FYNNEI. This CDR3 spans 12 amino acids. V dropped 8 bases and J dropped 4 bases, with 11 bases sitting between them. The source material was PBMCs, sampled from a glioma patient whose treatment included an IDH1 peptide vaccine. This clonotype was obtained from a woman in her twenties or thirties with glioma. Some clones in this sample may be carry-over from other donors' samples. V is TRBV2 and J is TRBJ2-5; tentative D call: TRBD1 (5 bases). Here the CDR3 DNA reads TGTGCCAGCTTCCAGGGTGGAGAGACCCAGTACTTC. Amino acids: CASFQGGETQYF.